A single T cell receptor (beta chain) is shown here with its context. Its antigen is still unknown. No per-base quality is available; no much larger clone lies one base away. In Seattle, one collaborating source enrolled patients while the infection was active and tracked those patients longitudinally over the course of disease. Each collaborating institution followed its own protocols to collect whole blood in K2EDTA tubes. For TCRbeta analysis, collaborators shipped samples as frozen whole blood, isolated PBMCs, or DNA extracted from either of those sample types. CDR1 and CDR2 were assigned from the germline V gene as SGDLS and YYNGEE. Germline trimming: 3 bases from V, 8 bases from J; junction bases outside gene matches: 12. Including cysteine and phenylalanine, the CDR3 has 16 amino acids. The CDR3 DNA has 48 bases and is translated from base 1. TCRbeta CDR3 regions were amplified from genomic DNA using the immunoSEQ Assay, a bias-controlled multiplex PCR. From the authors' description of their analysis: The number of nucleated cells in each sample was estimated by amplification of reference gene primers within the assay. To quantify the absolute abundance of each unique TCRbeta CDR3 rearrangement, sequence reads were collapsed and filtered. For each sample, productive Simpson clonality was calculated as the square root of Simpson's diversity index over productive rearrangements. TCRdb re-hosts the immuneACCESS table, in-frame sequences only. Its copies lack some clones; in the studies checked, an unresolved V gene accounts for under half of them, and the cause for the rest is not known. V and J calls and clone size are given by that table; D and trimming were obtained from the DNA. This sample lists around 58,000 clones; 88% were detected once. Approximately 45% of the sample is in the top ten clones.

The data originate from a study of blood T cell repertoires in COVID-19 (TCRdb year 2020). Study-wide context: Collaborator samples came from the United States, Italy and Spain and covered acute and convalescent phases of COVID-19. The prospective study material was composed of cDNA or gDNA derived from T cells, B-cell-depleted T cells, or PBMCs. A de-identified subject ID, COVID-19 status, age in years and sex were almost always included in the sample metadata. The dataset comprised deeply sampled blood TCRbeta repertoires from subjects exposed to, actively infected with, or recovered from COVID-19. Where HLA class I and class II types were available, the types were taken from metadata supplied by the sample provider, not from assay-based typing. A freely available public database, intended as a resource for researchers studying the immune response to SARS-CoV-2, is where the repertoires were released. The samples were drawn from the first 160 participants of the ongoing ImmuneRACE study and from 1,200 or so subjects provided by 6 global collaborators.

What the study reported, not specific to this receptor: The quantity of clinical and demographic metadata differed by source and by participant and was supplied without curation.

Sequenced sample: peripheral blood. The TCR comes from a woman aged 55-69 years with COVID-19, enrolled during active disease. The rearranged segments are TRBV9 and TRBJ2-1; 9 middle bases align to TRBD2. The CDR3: CASSAGASGVEDEQFF. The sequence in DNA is TGTGCCAGCAGCGCCGGGGCTAGCGGGGTCGAGGATGAGCAGTTCTTC.